These 9 T cell receptor beta chains share one sample of origin, sequenced in a study of T cells in Graves' hyperthyroidism and ophthalmopathy. RNA transcripts were the template for amplifying TCR beta CDR3 regions. Using the HTBI primer set, a first-round RT-PCR was run on the TCR CDR3. TCRdb reprocessed the multiplex PCR reads with MiXCR, giving one entry per CDR3 protein. Here the sample spans about 98,000 distinct CDR3 sequences, about 37% being singletons. Material: peripheral blood or thyroid tissue (not recorded which). The receptors come from a young woman with Graves' hyperthyroidism.

This clonotype was picked up many times. V and J are TRBV7-8 and TRBJ1-6, with D uncertain. In germline, CDR1 is SGHVS, CDR2 FQNEAQ. The CDR3 runs 13 residues. V was shortened by 5 bases and J by 17 bases, with 19 bases between the two germline ends. The chain's CDR3 is CASSLDLGALVHF. The CDR3 coding sequence is TGTGCCAGCAGCCTAGACTTAGGAGCCCTGGTCCACTTT.

This clonotype was detected many times. The chain couples TRBV2 to TRBJ1-5, with TRBD1 as a possible D gene (6 bases). The V and J ends lost 5 bases and 5 bases respectively, with 13 bases between them. The germline V gene encodes CDR1 SNHLY and CDR2 FYNNEI. The CDR3 covers 14 residues. CDR3 sequence: CASSYRDTYQPQHF. CDR3 DNA sequence: TGTGCCAGCAGTTACCGGGACACTTATCAGCCCCAGCATTTT.

This clonotype showed up many times. The V and J genes are TRBV13 and TRBJ2-7; D may be TRBD1 (6 bases). The germline V gene has CDR1 PRHDT and CDR2 FYEKMQ (reference sequence). The CDR3 contains 14 residues. V was trimmed by 3 bases and J by 1 base, leaving 10 bases between them. The CDR3 loop reads CASSFRTASYEQYF. For the CDR3, the DNA is TGTGCCAGCAGCTTCAGGACAGCATCCTACGAGCAGTACTTC.

This clonotype showed up many times. This chain joins TRBV12-3 or TRBV12-4 and TRBJ1-1, with 9 positions matching TRBD1. The CDR3 spans 13 residues. V was clipped by 7 bases and J by 11 bases; unmatched bases: 11. CDR3 loop: CASTAGQGRTAFF. The CDR3 DNA sequence: TGTGCCAGCACTGCCGGACAGGGGAGGACGGCTTTCTTT.

Notes on this clonotype: The missing conserved phenylalanine or tryptophan at the end of this CDR3 makes a read error likely. The chain joins TRBV9 to TRBJ2-7; 9 bases map to TRBD2. CDR1 SGDLS and CDR2 YYNGEE come from the germline V gene. This CDR3 comprises 13 residues. DNA for the CDR3: TGTGCCAGTAGACTAGCGGAATCCTATGAGCAGTACTCC. Protein: CASRLAESYEQYS.

The chain has TRBV7-2 and TRBJ2-2; D not certain. CDR3 length equals 13 residues. The V gene's germline CDR1 is SGHTA and CDR2 FQGNSA. Trimming removed 0 bases from V and 6 bases from J, with 5 bases in between. Written as DNA, the CDR3 is TGTGCCAGCAGCTTAGCTGTCCCCGGGGAGCTGTTTTTT. Translating gives CASSLAVPGELFF.

Ten or more counts support this clonotype. V gene TRBV20-1 combines with J gene TRBJ2-7, with D tentatively TRBD2 (6 bases). CDR1 DFQATT and CDR2 SNEGSKA come from the germline V gene (reference sequence). Trimming pared 1 base from V and 4 bases from J, leaving 14 bases between. CDR3 length: 14 amino acids. The CDR3 region is CSARGPGLGYEQYF. In nucleotides, the CDR3 is TGCAGTGCTAGAGGGCCGGGACTCGGGTACGAGCAGTACTTC.

This clonotype was counted at least ten times. The chain is built from TRBV14 and TRBJ1-2; 7 bases match TRBD1. V gave up 2 bases and J gave up 4 bases; unmatched junction bases: 4. Germline lookup yields CDR1 SGHDN and CDR2 FVKESK. The CDR3 has 14 residues. DNA for the CDR3: TGTGCCAGCAGCCAAACAGGGGCGAGCTATGGCTACACCTTC. Translation gives CASSQTGASYGYTF.

In the case of this clonotype: The CDR3 end shows no conserved phenylalanine or tryptophan, and so a read error is likely. This sequence joins TRBV7-6 and TRBJ1-1; weak D call: TRBD1 (5 bases). V lost 3 bases and J lost 6, with 11 bases in between. CDR3 length equals 13 residues. Germline lookup yields CDR1 SGHVS and CDR2 FNYEAQ. The CDR3 DNA sequence: TGTGCCAGCAGCTTTGGACACCTAGCTGAAGCTTTCTCT. The encoded protein is CASSFGHLAEAFS.